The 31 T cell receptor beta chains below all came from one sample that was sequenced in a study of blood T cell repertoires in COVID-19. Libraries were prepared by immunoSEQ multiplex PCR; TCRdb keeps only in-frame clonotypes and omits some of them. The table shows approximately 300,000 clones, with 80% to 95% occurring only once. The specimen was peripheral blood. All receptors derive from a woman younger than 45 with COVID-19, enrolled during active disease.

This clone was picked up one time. The CDR3 nucleotides read TGTGCCAGCAGTTTTGCAAGCGGGAGAAGGAATGAGCAGTTCTTC. Its translation is CASSFASGRRNEQFF. The chain recombines TRBV28 with TRBJ2-1, with 8 bases lining up with TRBD2. With 3 bases clipped from V and 7 bases from J, the junction kept 8 bases outside the gene matches. Germline loops: CDR1 MDHEN, CDR2 SYDVKM. The CDR3 has 15 residues.

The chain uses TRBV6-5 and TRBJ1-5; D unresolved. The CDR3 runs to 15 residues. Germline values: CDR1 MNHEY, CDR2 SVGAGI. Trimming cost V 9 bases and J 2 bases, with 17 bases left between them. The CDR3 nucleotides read TGTGCCAGTTCCGCGAGGGCAGTCGGCAATCAGCCCCAGCATTTT. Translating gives CASSARAVGNQPQHF.

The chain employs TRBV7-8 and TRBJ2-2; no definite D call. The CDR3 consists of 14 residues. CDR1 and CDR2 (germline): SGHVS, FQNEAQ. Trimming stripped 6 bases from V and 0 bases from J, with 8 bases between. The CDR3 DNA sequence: TGTGCCAGCAGGGGCCAGTCGAACACCGGGGAGCTGTTTTTT. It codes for CASRGQSNTGELFF.

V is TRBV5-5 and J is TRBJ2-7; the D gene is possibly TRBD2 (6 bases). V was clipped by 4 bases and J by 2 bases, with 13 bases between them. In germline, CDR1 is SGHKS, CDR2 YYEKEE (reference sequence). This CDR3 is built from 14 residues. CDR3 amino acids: CASSPPGLPYEQYF. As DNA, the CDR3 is TGTGCCAGCAGCCCACCGGGACTGCCCTACGAGCAGTACTTC.

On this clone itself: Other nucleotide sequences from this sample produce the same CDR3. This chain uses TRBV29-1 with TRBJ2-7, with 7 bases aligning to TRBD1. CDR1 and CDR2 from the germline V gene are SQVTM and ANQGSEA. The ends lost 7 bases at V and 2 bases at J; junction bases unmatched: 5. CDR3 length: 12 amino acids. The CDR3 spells CSARQGPYEQYF. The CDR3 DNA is TGCAGCGCCCGACAGGGTCCCTACGAGCAGTACTTC.

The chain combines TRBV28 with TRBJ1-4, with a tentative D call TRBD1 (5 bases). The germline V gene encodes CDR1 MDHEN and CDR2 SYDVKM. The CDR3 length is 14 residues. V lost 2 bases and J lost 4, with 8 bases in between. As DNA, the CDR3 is TGTGCCAGCAGTTTAGTAGGGGTTAATGAAAAACTGTTTTTT. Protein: CASSLVGVNEKLFF. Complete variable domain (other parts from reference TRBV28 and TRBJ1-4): DVKVTQSSRYLVKRTGEKVFLECVQDMDHENMFWYRQDPGLGLRLIYFSYDVKMKEKGDIPEGYSVSREKKERFSLILESASTNQTSMYLCASSLVGVNEKLFFGSGTQLSVL.

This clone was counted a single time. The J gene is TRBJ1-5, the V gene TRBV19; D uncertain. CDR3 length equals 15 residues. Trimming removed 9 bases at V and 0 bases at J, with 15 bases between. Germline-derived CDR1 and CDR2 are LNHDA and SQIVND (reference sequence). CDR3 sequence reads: CASHPTVNSNQPQHF. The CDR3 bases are TGTGCCAGCCATCCCACGGTGAATAGCAATCAGCCCCAGCATTTT.

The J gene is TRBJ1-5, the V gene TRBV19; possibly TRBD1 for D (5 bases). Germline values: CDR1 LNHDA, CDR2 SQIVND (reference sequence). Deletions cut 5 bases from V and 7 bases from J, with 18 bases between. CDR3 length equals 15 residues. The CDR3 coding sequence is TGTGCCAGTAGTCCACCGGGGGTTCGGGGACAGCCCCAGCATTTT. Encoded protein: CASSPPGVRGQPQHF.

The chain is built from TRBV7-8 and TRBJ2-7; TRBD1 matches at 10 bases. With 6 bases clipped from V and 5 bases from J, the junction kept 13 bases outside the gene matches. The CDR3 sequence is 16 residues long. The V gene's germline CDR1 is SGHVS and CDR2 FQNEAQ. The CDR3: CASSQNLPGQGHEQYF. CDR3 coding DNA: TGTGCCAGCAGTCAAAACCTGCCGGGACAGGGGCACGAGCAGTACTTC.

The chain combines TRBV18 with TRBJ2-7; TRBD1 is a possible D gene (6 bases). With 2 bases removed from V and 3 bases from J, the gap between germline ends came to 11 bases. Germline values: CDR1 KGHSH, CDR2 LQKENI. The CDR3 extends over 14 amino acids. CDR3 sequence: CASSPLTGIYEQYF. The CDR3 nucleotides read TGTGCCAGCTCACCATTAACAGGGATCTACGAGCAGTACTTC.

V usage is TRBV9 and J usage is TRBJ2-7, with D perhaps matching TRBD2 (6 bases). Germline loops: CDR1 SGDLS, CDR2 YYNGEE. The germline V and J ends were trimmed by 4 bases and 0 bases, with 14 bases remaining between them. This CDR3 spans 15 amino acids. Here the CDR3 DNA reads TGTGCCAGCAGCCCCCGTGGGGGGATCTCCTACGAGCAGTACTTC. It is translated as CASSPRGGISYEQYF. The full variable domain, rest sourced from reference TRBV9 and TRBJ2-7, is DSGVTQTPKHLITATGQRVTLRCSPRSGDLSVYWYQQSLDQGLQFLIQYYNGEERAKGNILERFSAQQFPDLHSELNLSSLELGDSALYFCASSPRGGISYEQYFGPGTRLTVT.

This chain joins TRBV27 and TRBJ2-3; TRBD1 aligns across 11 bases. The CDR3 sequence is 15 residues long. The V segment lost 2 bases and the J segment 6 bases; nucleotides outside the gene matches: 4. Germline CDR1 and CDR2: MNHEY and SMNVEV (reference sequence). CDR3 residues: CASSLLGQGVDTQYF. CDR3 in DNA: TGTGCCAGCAGTTTACTGGGACAGGGGGTGGATACGCAGTATTTT.

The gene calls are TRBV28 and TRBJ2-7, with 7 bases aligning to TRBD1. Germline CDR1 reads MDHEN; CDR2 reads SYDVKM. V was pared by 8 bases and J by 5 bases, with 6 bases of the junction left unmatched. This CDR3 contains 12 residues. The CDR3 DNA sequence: TGTGCCAGCCGGGACAGTTATAACGAGCAGTACTTC. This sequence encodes CASRDSYNEQYF.

CDR3 residues: CASSSGTSGRIHNEQFF. CDR3 in DNA: TGTGCCAGCAGCTCCGGGACTAGCGGGAGAATACACAATGAGCAGTTCTTC. The rearrangement links TRBV5-4 to TRBJ2-1; TRBD2 aligns across 14 bases. V gave up 3 bases and J gave up 5 bases; unmatched junction bases: 7. CDR1 and CDR2 (germline): SGHNT, YYREEE (reference sequence). The CDR3 totals 17 residues.

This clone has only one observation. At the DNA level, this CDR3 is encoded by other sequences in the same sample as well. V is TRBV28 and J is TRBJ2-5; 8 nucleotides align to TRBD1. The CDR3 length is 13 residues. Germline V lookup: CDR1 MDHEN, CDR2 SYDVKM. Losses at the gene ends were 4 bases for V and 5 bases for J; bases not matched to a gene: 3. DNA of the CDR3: TGTGCCAGCAGTTCAGGGGGCGTGGAGACCCAGTACTTC. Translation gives CASSSGGVETQYF. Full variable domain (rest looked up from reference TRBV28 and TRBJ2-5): DVKVTQSSRYLVKRTGEKVFLECVQDMDHENMFWYRQDPGLGLRLIYFSYDVKMKEKGDIPEGYSVSREKKERFSLILESASTNQTSMYLCASSSGGVETQYFGPGTRLLVL.

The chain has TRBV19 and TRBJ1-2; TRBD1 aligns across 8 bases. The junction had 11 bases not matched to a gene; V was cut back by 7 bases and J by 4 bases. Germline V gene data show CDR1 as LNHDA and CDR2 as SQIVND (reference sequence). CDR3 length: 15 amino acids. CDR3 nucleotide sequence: TGTGCCAGTACCCCCTCCCAAGGGACAGGCTATGGCTACACCTTC. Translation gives CASTPSQGTGYGYTF.

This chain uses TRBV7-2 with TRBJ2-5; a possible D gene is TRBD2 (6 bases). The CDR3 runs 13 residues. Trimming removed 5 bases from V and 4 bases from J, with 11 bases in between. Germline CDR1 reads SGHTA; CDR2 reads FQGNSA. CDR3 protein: CASSPGGAETQYF. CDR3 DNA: TGTGCCAGCAGCCCCGGGGGTGCAGAGACCCAGTACTTC.

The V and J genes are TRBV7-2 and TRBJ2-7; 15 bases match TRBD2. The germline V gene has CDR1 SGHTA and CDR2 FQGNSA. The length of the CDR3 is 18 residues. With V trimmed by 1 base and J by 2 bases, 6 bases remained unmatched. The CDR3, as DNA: TGTGCCAGCAGCTTAGGGACTAGCGGGAGGGCCCTAACCTACGAGCAGTACTTC. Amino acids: CASSLGTSGRALTYEQYF.

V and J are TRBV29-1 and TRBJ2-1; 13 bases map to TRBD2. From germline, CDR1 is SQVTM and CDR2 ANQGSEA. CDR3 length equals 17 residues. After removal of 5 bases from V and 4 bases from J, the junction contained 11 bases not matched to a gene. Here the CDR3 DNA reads TGCAGCGTTAAAATCCGGACTAGCGGGAGACCATACAATGAGCAGTTCTTC. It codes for CSVKIRTSGRPYNEQFF.

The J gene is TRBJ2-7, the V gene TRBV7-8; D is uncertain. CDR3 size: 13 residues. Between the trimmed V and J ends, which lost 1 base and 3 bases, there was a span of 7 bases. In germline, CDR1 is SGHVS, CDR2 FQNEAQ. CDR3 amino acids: CASSLGVLYEQYF. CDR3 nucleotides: TGTGCCAGCAGCTTAGGAGTCCTCTACGAGCAGTACTTC.

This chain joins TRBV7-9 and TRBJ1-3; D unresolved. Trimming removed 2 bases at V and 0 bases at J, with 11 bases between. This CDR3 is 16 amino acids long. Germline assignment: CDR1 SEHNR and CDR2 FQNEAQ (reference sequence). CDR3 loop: CASSLSLHNSGNTIYF. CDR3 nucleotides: TGTGCCAGCAGCTTATCTCTCCACAACTCTGGAAACACCATATATTTT. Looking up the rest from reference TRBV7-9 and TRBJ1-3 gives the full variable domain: DTGVSQNPRHKITKRGQNVTFRCDPISEHNRLYWYRQTLGQGPEFLTYFQNEAQLEKSRLLSDRFSAERPKGSFSTLEIQRTEQGDSAMYLCASSLSLHNSGNTIYFGEGSWLTVV.

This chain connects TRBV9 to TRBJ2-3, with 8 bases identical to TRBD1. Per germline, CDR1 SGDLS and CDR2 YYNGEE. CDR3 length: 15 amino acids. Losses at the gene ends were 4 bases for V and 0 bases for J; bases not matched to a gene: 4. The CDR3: CASSTGGWSTDTQYF. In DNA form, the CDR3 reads TGTGCCAGCAGCACAGGGGGTTGGAGCACAGATACGCAGTATTTT.

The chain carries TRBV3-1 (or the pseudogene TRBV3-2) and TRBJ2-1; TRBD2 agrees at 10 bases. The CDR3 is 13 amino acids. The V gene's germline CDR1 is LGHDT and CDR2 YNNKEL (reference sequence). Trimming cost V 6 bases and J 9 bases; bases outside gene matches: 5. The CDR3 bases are TGTGCCAGCAGAATAGCGGGAGGAAGTGAGCAGTTCTTC. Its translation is CASRIAGGSEQFF.

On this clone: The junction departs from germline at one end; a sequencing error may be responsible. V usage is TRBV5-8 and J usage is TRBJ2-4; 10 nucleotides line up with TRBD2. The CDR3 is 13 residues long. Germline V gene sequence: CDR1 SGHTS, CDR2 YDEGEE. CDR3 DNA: TGTGCCGGCAGCTTGCCAGGACTAGCGGTTCAGTACTTC. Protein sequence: CAGSLPGLAVQYF.

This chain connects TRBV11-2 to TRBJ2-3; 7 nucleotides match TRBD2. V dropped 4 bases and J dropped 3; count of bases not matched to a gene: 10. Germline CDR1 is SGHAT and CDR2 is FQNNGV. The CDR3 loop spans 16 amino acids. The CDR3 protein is CASSSNFGGRTDTQYF. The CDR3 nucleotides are TGTGCCAGCAGCTCCAACTTCGGCGGGAGAACAGATACGCAGTATTTT.

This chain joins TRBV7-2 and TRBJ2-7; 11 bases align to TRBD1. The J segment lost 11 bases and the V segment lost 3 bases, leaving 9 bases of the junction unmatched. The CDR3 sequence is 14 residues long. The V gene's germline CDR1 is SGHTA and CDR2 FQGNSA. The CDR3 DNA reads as TGTGCCAGCAGCTTGGGACAGGGGGTTAGGAGAAAGTACTTC. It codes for CASSLGQGVRRKYF.

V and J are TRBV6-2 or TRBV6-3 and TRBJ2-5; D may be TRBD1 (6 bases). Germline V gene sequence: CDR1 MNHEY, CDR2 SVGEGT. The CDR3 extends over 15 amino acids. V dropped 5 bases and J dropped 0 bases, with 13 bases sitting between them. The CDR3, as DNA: TGTGCCAGCAGTCACACGGACAGTAACCAAGAGACCCAGTACTTC. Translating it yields CASSHTDSNQETQYF.

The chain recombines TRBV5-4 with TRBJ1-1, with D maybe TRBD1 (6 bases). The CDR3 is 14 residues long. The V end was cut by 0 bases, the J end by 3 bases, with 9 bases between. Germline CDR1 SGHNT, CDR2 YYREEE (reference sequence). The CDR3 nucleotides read TGTGCCAGCAGCTTGGACAGGGTTTACACTGAAGCTTTCTTT. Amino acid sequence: CASSLDRVYTEAFF. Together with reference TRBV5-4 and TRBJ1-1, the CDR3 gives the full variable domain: ETGVTQSPTHLIKTRGQQVTLRCSSQSGHNTVSWYQQALGQGPQFIFQYYREEENGRGNFPPRFSGLQFPNYSSELNVNALELDDSALYLCASSLDRVYTEAFFGQGTRLTVV.

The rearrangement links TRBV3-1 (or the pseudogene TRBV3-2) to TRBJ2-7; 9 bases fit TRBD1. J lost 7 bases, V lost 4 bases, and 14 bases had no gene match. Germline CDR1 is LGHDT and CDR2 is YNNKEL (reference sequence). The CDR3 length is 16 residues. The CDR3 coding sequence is TGTGCCAGCAGCCCCCACCTCGGACAGGGGAACGGAGAGCAGTACTTC. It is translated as CASSPHLGQGNGEQYF.

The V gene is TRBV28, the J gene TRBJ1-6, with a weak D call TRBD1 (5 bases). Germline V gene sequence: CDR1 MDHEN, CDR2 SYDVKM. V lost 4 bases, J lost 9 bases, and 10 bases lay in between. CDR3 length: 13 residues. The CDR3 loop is CASSWGFISPLHF. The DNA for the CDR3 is TGTGCCAGCAGTTGGGGCTTTATTTCACCCCTCCACTTT.

CDR3 sequence (DNA): TGCGCCAGCTCGAGCGGGCTGGAAGGTCAGCCCCAGCATTTT. Amino acid sequence: CASSSGLEGQPQHF. The chain uses TRBV5-1 and TRBJ1-5; the D is unclear. There are 14 residues in the CDR3. CDR1 is SGHRS, CDR2 YFSETQ, per germline. Trimming took off 7 bases at V and 6 bases at J, with 17 bases between the two ends. Based on the CDR3 plus reference TRBV5-1 and TRBJ1-5, the full variable domain is KAGVTQTPRYLIKTRGQQVTLSCSPISGHRSVSWYQQTPGQGLQFLFEYFSETQRNKGNFPGRFSGRQFSNSRSEMNVSTLELGDSALYLCASSSGLEGQPQHFGDGTRLSIL.